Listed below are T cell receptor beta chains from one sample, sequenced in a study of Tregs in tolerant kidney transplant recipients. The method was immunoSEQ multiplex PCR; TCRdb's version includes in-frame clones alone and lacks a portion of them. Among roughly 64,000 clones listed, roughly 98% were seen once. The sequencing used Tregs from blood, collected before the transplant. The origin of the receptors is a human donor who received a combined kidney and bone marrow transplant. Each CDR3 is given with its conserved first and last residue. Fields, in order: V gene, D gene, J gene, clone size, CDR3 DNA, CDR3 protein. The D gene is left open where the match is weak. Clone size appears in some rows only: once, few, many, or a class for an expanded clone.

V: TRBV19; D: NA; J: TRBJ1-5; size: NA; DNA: TGTGCCAGTTCCCCTAACTATAGCAATCAGCCCCAGCATTTT; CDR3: CASSPNYSNQPQHF
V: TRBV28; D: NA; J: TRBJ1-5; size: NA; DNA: TGTGCCAGCTCCTTATATAATCAGCCCCAGCATTTT; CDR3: CASSLYNQPQHF
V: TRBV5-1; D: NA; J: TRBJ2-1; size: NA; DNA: TGCGCCAGCAGCTTAACTAGCATATTAAATGAGCAGTTCTTC; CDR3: CASSLTSILNEQFF
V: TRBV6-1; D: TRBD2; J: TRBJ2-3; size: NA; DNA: TGTGCCAGCCATCGGCTAGCGGGTGAAGATACGCAGTATTTT; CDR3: CASHRLAGEDTQYF
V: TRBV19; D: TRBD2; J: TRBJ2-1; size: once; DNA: TGTGCCAGTAGGGGACTAGCGAATTACAATGAGCAGTTCTTC; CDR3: CASRGLANYNEQFF
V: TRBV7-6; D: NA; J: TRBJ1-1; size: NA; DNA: TGTGCCAGCAGCTTAGTAGAGGAATCTGAAGCTTTCTTT; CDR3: CASSLVEESEAFF
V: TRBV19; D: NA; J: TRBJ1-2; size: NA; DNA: TGTGCCAGTAGTATACAGGGGAACTATGGCTACACCTTC; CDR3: CASSIQGNYGYTF
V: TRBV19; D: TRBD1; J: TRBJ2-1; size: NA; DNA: TGTGCCAGTTCGTTAACCGGGACAGGCTCCTACAATGAGCAGTTCTTC; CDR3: CASSLTGTGSYNEQFF
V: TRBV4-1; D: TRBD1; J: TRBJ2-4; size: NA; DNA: TGCGCCAGCAGCCAAGATCGCAACAGGGGTGAGGTAAACATTCAGTACTTC; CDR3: CASSQDRNRGEVNIQYF
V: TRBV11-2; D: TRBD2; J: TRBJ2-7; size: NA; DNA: TGTGCCAGCAGCTTCCAAGCGGGACCCTACGAGCAGTACTTC; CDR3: CASSFQAGPYEQYF
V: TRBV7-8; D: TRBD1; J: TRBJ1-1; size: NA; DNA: TGTGCCAGCAGCTTCGGACAGGGGCTAAAGAACACTGAAGCTTTCTTT; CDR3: CASSFGQGLKNTEAFF
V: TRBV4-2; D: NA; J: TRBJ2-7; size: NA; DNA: TGTGCCAGCAGCCAAGGACTAGAGGTCTACGAGCAGTACTTC; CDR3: CASSQGLEVYEQYF
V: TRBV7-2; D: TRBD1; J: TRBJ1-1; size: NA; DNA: TGTGCCAGCAGCTTAAGATTGCGTTTGTCGGGACAGGGGTACACTGAAGCTTTCTTT; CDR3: CASSLRLRLSGQGYTEAFF
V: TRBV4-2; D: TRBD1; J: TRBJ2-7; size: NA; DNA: TGTGCCAGCAGCCTTCGGGACAGGGGCAACTACGAGCAGTACTTC; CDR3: CASSLRDRGNYEQYF
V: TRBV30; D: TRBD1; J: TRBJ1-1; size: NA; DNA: TGTGCCTGGAGTGAGGGACAGTTAAACACTGAAGCTTTCTTT; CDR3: CAWSEGQLNTEAFF
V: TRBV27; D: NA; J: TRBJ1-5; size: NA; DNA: TGTGCCAGCAGGCTTGCAGGGGTCCCCTATCAGCCCCAGCATTTT; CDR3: CASRLAGVPYQPQHF
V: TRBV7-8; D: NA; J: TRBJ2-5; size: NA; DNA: TGTGCCAGCTCCGCTAGCGAGAGGGCGAGGACACAAGAGACCCAGTACTTC; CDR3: CASSASERARTQETQYF
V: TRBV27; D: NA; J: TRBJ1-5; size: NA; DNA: TGTGCCAGCAGTTGGGGCCGGGGACTTCAGCCCCAGCATTTT; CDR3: CASSWGRGLQPQHF
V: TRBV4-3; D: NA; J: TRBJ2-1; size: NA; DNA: TGCGCCAGCAGCCAAACTCCAGGGAATGAGCAGTTCTTC; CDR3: CASSQTPGNEQFF
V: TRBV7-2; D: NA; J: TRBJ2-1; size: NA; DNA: TGTGCCAGCAGGCTGACCGGGCCGGGAACCTACAATGAGCAGTTCTTC; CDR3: CASRLTGPGTYNEQFF
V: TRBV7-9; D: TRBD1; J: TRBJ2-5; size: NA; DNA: TGTGCCAGCAGCGCACGGTCCAGGGGGCCAGAGACCCAGTACTTC; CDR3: CASSARSRGPETQYF
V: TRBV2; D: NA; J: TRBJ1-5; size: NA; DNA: TGTGCCAGCAGTTCCCGTATGGGGCCCGATAGCAATCAGCCCCAGCATTTT; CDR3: CASSSRMGPDSNQPQHF
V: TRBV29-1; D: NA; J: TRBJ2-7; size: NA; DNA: TGCAGCGTTGAACGGGGTTACGAGCAGTACTTC; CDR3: CSVERGYEQYF
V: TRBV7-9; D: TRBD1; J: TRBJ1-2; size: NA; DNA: TGTGCCGGAAATCTCGGGCAGGGGGTTGTTGGCTACACCTTC; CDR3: CAGNLGQGVVGYTF
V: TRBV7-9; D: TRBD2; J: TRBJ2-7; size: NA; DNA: TGTGCCAGCCCCTACGGGGGGTTTTACGAGCAGTACTTC; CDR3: CASPYGGFYEQYF
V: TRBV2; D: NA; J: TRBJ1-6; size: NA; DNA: TGTGCCAGCAGTGAGGAGGCAGCAATAGGTTCACCCCTCCACTTT; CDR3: CASSEEAAIGSPLHF
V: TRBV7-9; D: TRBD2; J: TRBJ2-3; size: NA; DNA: TGTGCCAGCAGGGGGACTAGCGGAGATACGCAGTATTTT; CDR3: CASRGTSGDTQYF
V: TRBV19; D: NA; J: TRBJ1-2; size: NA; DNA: TGTGCCAGTAGTAAACTCGGCGGTGGCTACACCTTC; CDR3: CASSKLGGGYTF
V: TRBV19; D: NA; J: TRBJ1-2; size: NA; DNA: TGTGCCAGTAGTATAGGACAGAAGTTGGGCTACACCTTC; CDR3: CASSIGQKLGYTF
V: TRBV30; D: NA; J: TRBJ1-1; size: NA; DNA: TGTGCCTGGGGAGGACAGCGGAACACTGAAGCTTTCTTT; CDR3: CAWGGQRNTEAFF
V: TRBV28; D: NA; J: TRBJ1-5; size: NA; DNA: TGTGCCAGCAGTTTATGGGCAGATCAGCCCCAGCATTTT; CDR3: CASSLWADQPQHF
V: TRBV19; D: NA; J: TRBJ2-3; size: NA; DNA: TGTGCCAGTAGTGTGGCGGGGGCCCTCACAGATACGCAGTATTTT; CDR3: CASSVAGALTDTQYF
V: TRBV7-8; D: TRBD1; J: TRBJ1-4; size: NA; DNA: TGTGCCAGCAGCAAAGGGACAGGGGGCTTAGCAGGGGATGAAAAACTGTTTTTT; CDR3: CASSKGTGGLAGDEKLFF
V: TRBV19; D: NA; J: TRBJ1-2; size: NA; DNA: TGTGCCAGTAGTATTAGATCCTTCTATGGCTACACCTTC; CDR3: CASSIRSFYGYTF
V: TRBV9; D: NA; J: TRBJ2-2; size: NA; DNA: TGTGCCAGCAGCGTGACATCGAACACCGGGGAGCTGTTTTTT; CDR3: CASSVTSNTGELFF
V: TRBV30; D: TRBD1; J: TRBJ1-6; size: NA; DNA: TGTGCCTGGAGAAAACAGGGGGCGGCTCAGAATTCACCCCTCCACTTT; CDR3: CAWRKQGAAQNSPLHF
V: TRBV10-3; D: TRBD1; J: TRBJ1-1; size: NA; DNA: TGTGCCATCAGTGACTCCACTCGGACAGGGAACACTGAAGCTTTCTTT; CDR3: CAISDSTRTGNTEAFF
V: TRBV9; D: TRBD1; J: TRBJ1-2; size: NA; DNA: TGTGCCAGCAGCTTACGACAGGGGGGGGGTGGCTACACCTTC; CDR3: CASSLRQGGGGYTF
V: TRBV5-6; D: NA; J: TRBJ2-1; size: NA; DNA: TGTGCCAGCAGCTTGGTAGGGGGGAGGGGGAATGAGCAGTTCTTC; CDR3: CASSLVGGRGNEQFF
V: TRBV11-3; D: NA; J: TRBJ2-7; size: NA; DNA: TGTGCCAGCAGCCGCGACCTAGTGGGGAGCTCCTACGAGCAGTACTTC; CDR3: CASSRDLVGSSYEQYF
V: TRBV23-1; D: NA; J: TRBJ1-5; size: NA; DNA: TGCGCCAGCAACCCCAGGAAGGTTTGCAATCAGCCCCAGCATTTT; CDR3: CASNPRKVCNQPQHF
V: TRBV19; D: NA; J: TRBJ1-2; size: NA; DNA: TGTGCCAGTAGTATGTCTATATACTATGGCTACACCTTC; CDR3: CASSMSIYYGYTF
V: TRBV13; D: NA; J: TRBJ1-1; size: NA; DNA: TGTGCCAGCAGCAGAGGGCTTTTGGGGAAGGACACTGAAGCTTTCTTT; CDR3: CASSRGLLGKDTEAFF
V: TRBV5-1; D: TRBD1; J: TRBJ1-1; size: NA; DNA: TGCGCCAGCGGATACAGACAGGGGGTCGGTTCCGCTGAAGCTTTCTTT; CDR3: CASGYRQGVGSAEAFF
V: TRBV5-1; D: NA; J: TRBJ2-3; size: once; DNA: TGCGCCAGCAGCTTTGGTAATGCGGGGGCGGTAGATACGCAGTATTTT; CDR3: CASSFGNAGAVDTQYF
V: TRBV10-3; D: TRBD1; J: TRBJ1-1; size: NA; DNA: TGTGCCATCAGTGTAGGGGCAGGGGGCACGAACACTGAAGCTTTCTTT; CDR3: CAISVGAGGTNTEAFF
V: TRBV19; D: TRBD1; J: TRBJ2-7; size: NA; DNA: TGTGCCAGTAGTATAAAGGGCAGGGGGTTGAGTTCCTACGAGCAGTACTTC; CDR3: CASSIKGRGLSSYEQYF
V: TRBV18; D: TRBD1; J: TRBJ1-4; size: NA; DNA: TGTGCCAGCTCACAGGGGACAGCTAATGAAAAACTGTTTTTT; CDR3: CASSQGTANEKLFF